Listed here is a single TCR beta chain. The data stem from a study of CXCR3-negative and CXCR3-positive naive CD8 T cells. Libraries of TRB cDNA were made by 5' RACE and carried UMIs. TCRdb re-called the 5' RACE reads; every CDR3 protein appears as one record, without DNA. The ten most abundant clones cover around 2.2% of a sample with 5,000 or so distinct CDR3 sequences. The receptor was isolated from a human donor in good health. Some clones in this sample may be carry-over from other donors' samples. Sequencing was carried out using naive CXCR3- CD8+ T cells from blood. Subset of the sample: CD45RO-CCR7+CD27+CD95- naive CD8+ T cells lacking CXCR3 (TNR3-).

CDR3: CASSVPAGATGELFF. The rearrangement links TRBV25-1 to TRBJ2-2; checking the TCRdb D call of TRBD1 is not possible without DNA. The CDR3 contains 15 residues. CDR1 and CDR2 from the germline V gene are MGHDK and SYGVNS.